This T cell receptor beta chain was sequenced during a study of Ad26.COV2.S vaccination and SARS-CoV-2 variants (dated by TCRdb to the early 2020s). About the full investigation: Donors in the vaccine arm were drawn from COV1001, a multicentre, randomized, double-blind, placebo-controlled phase I-IIa trial testing Ad26.COV2.S in healthy adults. Ad26.COV2.S was administered intramuscularly at a dose of 5x10^10 or 1x10^11 viral particles, either as one shot or as two shots given 56 days apart. TCRbeta repertoire sequencing served as the tool for gauging how specific and how broad the SARS-CoV-2-reactive T cell receptors were following Ad26.COV2.S vaccination. The TCR-sequenced set comprised about 32 samples: around 20 Ad26.COV2.S vaccine recipients, 5 placebo recipients and 8 SARS-CoV-2 convalescent individuals. Blinding of investigators to trial group allocation was maintained during experiments and outcome assessment. Trial participants were randomized into five groups of five: low-dose or high-dose Ad26.COV2.S given once or twice, or placebo on both occasions.

Details on this clone: This receptor's antigen is unknown. No base quality values were provided; no much bigger clone lies one nucleotide off.

Sample treatment or condition, as interpreted from the label and publication: approximately 18 received Ad26.COV2.S at low or high dose, single or two shots; a few received placebo; per-sample allocation not given. For vaccine and placebo recipients, repertoires were sequenced using samples collected on day 63 after the first injection. Cohort 1b enrolled about two dozen adults aged 18-55 years at a single site in Boston, USA, between 29 July and 7 August 2020. As a vaccine, Ad26.COV2.S was a replication-incompetent adenovirus type 26 vector that expressed a prefusion-stabilized SARS-CoV-2 spike protein derived from the original Wuhan strain. Results the study describes overall, beyond this receptor: The study was not powered for comparison of responses between vaccine doses or regimens. Spike-specific TCR breadth was higher in Ad26.COV2.S recipients than in placebo recipients (P = 0.0014). After vaccination, substantial breadth of spike-specific CD8+ and CD4+ T cell responses was reported. Vaccine and placebo recipients had comparable non-spike TCR breadth, which fits with the vaccine containing only spike. The authors noted that the TCR breadth and depth analyses may have underestimated total T cell responses.

TCRbeta CDR3 regions were sequenced with the immunoSEQ Assay. After extraction, genomic DNA underwent amplification by bias-controlled multiplex PCR, followed by high-throughput sequencing. The paper's data handling went like this. Collapsing and filtering of sequences were performed to quantify the absolute abundance of each unique TCRbeta CDR3 region. T cell fraction was estimated by normalizing TCRbeta template counts to usable DNA, which was measured by amplifying reference genes present in all nucleated cells. Repertoire TCRs were annotated as SARS-CoV-2-specific by exact matching of V gene, CDR3 amino acid sequence and J gene to a known reactive TCR set. The reference SARS-CoV-2 TCR set came from MIRA and was filtered for enrichment in COVID-19-positive ImmuneCODE repertoires, removing public or cross-reactive TCRs. Using the MIRA antigens, annotated TCRs were further analysed by specific ORF or by position within an ORF. Breadth was defined as the number of annotated unique rearrangements divided by the total number of unique productive rearrangements, and depth was defined as the summed frequency of the annotated unique rearrangements. Group comparisons of TCR breadth used two-sided Wilcoxon rank-sum tests. TCRdb obtained this table from immuneACCESS and retained in-frame rearrangements with V and J assigned. These tables miss some clones; where compared with another copy, unresolved V genes account for less than half of the shortfall, and the remainder is unexplained. Clonal size and the V and J genes are those of that table, whereas D and trimming came from the DNA. The sample table records 400,000 to 450,000 clones; around nine tenths of these occur just once. Over 9% of the sample is held by the ten biggest clonotypes.

CDR1 is given as MNHEY and CDR2 as SMNVEV, both from the germline V gene (reference sequence). Its CDR3 holds 18 amino acids, cysteine through phenylalanine. Just the 54-base CDR3 DNA is kept, in frame starting at base 1. Trimming accounts for 3 bases at V and 3 bases at J, while the number of junction bases matched to no gene is 14. This TCR derives from a person aged 18-60 years who received the Ad26.COV2.S COVID-19 vaccine or a placebo. The chain is encoded by TRBV27 joined to TRBJ1-5, with TRBD1 matching 7 junction bases. The input for sequencing was peripheral blood, taken in a trial of Ad26.COV2.S vaccine versus placebo. The CDR3: CASSFRGTAAGYNQPQHF. The sequenced DNA is TGTGCCAGCAGTTTTCGTGGGACAGCCGCAGGCTACAATCAGCCCCAGCATTTT.